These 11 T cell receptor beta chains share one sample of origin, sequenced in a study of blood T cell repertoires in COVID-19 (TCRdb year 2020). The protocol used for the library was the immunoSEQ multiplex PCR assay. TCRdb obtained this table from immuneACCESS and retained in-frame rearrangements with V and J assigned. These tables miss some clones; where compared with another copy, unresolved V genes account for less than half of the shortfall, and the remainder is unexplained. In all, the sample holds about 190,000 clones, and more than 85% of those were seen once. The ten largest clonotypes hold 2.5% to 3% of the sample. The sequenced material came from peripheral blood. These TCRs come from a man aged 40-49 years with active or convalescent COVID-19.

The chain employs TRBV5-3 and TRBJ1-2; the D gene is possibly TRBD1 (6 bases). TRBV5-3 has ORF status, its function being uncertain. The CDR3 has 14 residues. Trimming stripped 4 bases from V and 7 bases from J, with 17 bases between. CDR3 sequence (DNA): TGTGCCAGAAGCATCGACAGGACGAGAGGTGGCTACACCTTC. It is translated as CARSIDRTRGGYTF.

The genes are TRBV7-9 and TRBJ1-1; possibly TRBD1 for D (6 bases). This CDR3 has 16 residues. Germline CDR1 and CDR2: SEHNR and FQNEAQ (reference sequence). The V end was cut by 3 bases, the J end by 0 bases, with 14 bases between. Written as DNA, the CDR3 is TGTGCCAGCAGCTTGCCGTGGGGGCCGATGAACACTGAAGCTTTCTTT. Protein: CASSLPWGPMNTEAFF.

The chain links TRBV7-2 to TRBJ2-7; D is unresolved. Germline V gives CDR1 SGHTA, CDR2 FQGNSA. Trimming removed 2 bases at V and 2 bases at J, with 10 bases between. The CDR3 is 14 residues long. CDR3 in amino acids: CASSLWLGTYEQYF. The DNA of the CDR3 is TGTGCCAGCAGCTTATGGCTAGGCACCTACGAGCAGTACTTC.

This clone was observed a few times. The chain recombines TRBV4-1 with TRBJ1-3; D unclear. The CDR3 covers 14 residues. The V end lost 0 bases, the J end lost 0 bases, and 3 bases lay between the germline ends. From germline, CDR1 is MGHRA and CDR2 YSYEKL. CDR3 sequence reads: CASSQDSSGNTIYF. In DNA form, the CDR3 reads TGCGCCAGCAGCCAAGACAGCTCTGGAAACACCATATATTTT.

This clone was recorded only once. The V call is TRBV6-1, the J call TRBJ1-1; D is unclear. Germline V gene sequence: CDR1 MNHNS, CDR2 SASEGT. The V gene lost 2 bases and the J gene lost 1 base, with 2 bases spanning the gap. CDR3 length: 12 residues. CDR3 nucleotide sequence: TGTGCCAGCAGTGAACAGAACACTGAAGCTTTCTTT. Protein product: CASSEQNTEAFF.

CDR3 protein: CASNRAGLYEQYF. In nucleotides, the CDR3 is TGTGCCAGCAACCGAGCGGGTCTCTACGAGCAGTACTTC. The chain combines TRBV5-6 with TRBJ2-7, with D possibly TRBD2 on 6 matching bases. This CDR3 comprises 13 residues. CDR1 and CDR2 from the germline V gene are SGHDT and YYEEEE. The germline V and J ends were trimmed by 6 bases and 3 bases, with 13 bases remaining between them.

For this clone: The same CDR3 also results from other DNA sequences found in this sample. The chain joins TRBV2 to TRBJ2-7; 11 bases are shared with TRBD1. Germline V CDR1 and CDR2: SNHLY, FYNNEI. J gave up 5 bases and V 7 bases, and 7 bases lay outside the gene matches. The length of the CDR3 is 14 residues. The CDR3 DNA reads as TGTGCCAGCAAAGGACAGGGGGCGCGGAACGAGCAGTACTTC. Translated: CASKGQGARNEQYF.

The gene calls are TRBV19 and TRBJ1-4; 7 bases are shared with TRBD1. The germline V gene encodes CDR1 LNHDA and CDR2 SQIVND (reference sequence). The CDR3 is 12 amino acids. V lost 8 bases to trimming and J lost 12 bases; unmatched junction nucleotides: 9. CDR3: CASGQQGSELFF. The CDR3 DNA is TGTGCCAGTGGACAACAGGGGAGTGAACTGTTTTTT. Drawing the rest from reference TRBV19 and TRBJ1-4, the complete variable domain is DGGITQSPKYLFRKEGQNVTLSCEQNLNHDAMYWYRQDPGQGLRLIYYSQIVNDFQKGDIAEGYSVSREKKESFPLTVTSAQKNPTAFYLCASGQQGSELFFGSGTQLSVL.

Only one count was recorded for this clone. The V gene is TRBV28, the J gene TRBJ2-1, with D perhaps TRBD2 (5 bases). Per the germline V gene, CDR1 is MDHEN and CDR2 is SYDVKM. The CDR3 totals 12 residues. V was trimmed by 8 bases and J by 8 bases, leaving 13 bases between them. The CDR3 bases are TGTGCCAGCCGGGAAGTCGCCCATGAGCAGTTCTTC. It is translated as CASREVAHEQFF.

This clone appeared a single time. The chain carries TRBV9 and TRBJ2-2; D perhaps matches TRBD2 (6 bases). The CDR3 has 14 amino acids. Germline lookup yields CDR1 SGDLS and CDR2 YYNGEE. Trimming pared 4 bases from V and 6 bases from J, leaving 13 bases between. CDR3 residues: CASSRSGGPGELFF. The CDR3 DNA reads TGTGCCAGCAGCCGATCAGGAGGGCCCGGGGAGCTGTTTTTT.

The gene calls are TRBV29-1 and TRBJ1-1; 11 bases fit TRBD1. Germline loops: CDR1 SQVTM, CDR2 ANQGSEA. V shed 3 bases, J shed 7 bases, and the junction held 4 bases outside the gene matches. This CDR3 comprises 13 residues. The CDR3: CSVERTGGGEAFF. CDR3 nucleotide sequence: TGCAGCGTTGAGAGGACAGGGGGCGGTGAAGCTTTCTTT.